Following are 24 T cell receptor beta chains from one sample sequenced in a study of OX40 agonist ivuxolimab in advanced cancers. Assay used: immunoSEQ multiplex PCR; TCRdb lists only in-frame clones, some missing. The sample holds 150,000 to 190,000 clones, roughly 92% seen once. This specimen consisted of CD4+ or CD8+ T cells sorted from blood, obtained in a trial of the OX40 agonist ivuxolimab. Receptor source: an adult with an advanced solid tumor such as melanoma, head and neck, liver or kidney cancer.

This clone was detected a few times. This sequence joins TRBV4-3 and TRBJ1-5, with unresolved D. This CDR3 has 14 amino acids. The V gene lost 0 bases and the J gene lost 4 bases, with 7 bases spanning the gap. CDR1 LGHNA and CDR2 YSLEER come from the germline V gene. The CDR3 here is CASSQDRINQPQHF. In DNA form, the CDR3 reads TGCGCCAGCAGCCAAGACAGGATTAATCAGCCCCAGCATTTT.

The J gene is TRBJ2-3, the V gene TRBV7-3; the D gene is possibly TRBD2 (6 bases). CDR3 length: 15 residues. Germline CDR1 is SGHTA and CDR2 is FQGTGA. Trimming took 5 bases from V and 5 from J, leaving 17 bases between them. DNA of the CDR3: TGTGCCAGCAGCCCCAATGGGGGAGGCATAGATACGCAGTATTTT. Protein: CASSPNGGGIDTQYF.

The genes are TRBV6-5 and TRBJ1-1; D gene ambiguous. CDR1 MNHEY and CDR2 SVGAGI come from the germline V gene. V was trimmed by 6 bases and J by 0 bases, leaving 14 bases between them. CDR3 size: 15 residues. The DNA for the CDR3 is TGTGCCAGCAGGGGAGGGCGAAATATGAACACTGAAGCTTTCTTT. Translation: CASRGGRNMNTEAFF.

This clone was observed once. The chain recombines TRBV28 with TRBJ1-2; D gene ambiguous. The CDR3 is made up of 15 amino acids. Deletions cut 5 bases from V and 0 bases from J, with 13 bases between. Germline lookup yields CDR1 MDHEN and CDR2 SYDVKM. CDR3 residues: CASSPSRITNYGYTF. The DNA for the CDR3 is TGTGCCAGCAGTCCCTCCAGGATTACTAACTATGGCTACACCTTC.

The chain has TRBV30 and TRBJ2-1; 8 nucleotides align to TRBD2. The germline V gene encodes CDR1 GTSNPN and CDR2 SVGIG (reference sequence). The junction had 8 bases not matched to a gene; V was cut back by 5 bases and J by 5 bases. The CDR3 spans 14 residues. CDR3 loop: CAWQRLAGNNEQFF. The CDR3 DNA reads TGTGCCTGGCAGCGGCTAGCGGGCAACAATGAGCAGTTCTTC.

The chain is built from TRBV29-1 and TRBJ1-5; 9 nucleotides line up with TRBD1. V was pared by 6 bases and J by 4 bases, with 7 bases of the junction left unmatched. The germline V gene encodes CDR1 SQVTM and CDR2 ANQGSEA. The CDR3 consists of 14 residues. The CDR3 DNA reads TGCAGCGTGGGCGGGACAGGGCCTAATCAGCCCCAGCATTTT. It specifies CSVGGTGPNQPQHF.

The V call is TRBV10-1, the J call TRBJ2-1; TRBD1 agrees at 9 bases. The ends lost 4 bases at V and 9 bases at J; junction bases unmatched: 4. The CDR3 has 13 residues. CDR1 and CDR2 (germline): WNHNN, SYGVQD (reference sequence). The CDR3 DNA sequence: TGCGCCAGCAGTGCACAGGGGGCGGGTGAGCAGTTCTTC. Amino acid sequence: CASSAQGAGEQFF.

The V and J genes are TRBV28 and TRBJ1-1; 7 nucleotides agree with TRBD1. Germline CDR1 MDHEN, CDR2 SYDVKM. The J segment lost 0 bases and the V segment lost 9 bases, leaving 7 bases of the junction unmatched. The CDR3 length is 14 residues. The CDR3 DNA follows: TGTGCCAGTCTCGGGGGGACAGTGAACACTGAAGCTTTCTTT. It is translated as CASLGGTVNTEAFF.

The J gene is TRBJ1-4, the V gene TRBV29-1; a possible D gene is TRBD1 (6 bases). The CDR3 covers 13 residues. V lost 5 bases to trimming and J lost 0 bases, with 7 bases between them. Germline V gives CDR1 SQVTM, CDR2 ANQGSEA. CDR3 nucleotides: TGCAGCGTTTCAGGGGCAACTAATGAAAAACTGTTTTTT. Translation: CSVSGATNEKLFF.

For the CDR3, the DNA is TGTGCCAGCAGCGCCCGTTCCCAGGGATACGGGGCCAACGTCCTGACTTTC. Encoded protein: CASSARSQGYGANVLTF. The chain carries TRBV9 and TRBJ2-6; D might be TRBD1 (5 bases). The ends were cut back, 3 bases at V and 4 bases at J, with 17 bases in the middle. The CDR3 spans 17 residues. The germline V gene encodes CDR1 SGDLS and CDR2 YYNGEE.

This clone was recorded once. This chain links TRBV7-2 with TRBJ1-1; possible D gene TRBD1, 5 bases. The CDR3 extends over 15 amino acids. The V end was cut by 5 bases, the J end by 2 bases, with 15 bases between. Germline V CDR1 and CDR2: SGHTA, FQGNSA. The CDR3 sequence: CASSPKKGRNTEAFF. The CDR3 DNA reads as TGTGCCAGCAGCCCGAAGAAGGGACGTAACACTGAAGCTTTCTTT.

In DNA, the CDR3 is TGCGCCAGCAGCCAAGGGGGGGCTAGGGGGATAGAAAAACTGTTTTTT. This encodes CASSQGGARGIEKLFF. This sequence joins TRBV4-1 and TRBJ1-4; D perhaps matches TRBD1 (6 bases). The CDR3 spans 16 residues. CDR1 and CDR2 from the germline V gene are MGHRA and YSYEKL. Trimming took 1 base from V and 8 from J, leaving 17 bases between them.

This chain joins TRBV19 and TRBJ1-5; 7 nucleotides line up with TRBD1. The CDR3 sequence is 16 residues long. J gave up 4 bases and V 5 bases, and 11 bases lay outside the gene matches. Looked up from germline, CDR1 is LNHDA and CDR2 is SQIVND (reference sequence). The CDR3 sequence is CASSLRQGDWNQPQHF. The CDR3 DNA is TGTGCCAGTAGTCTCCGACAGGGTGATTGGAATCAGCCCCAGCATTTT.

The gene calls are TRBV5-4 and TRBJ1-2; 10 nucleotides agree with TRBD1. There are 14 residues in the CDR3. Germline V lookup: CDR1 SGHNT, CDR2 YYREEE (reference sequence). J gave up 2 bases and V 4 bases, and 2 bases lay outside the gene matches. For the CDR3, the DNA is TGTGCCAGCAGCCAGACAGGGGGCAACTATGGCTACACCTTC. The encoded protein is CASSQTGGNYGYTF.

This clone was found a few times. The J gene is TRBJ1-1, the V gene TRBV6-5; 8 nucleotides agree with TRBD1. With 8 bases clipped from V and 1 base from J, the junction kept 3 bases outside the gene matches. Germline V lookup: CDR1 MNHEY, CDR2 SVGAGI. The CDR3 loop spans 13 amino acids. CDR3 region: CASVGTGNTEAFF. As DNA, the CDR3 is TGTGCCAGCGTGGGGACAGGGAACACTGAAGCTTTCTTT.

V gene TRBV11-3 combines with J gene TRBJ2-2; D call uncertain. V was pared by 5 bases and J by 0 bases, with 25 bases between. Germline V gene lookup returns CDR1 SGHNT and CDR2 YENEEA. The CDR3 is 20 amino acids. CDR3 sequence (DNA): TGTGCCAGCAGCCTCACGCTTTTGGGCCCCGTCGGTTCGAACACCGGGGAGCTGTTTTTT. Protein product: CASSLTLLGPVGSNTGELFF.

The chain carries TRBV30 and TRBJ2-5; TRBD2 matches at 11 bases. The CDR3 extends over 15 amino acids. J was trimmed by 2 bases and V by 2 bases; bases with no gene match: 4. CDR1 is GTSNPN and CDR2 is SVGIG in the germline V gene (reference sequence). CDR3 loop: CAWSLAGGLQETQYF. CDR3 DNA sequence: TGTGCCTGGAGTCTAGCGGGAGGACTACAAGAGACCCAGTACTTC.

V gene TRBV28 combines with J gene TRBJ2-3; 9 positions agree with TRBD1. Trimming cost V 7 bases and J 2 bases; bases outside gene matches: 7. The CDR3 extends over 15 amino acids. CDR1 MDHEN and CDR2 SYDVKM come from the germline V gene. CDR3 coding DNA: TGTGCCAGCACCCCCTGGGACAGGGCCACAGATACGCAGTATTTT. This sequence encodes CASTPWDRATDTQYF. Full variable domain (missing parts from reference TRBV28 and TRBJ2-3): DVKVTQSSRYLVKRTGEKVFLECVQDMDHENMFWYRQDPGLGLRLIYFSYDVKMKEKGDIPEGYSVSREKKERFSLILESASTNQTSMYLCASTPWDRATDTQYFGPGTRLTVL.

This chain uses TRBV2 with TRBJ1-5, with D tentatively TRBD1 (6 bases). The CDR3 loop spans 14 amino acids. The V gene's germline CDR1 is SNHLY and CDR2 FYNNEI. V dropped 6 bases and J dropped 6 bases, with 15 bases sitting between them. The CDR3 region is CASSRDISFQPQHF. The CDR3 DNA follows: TGTGCCAGCAGCCGGGACATATCTTTTCAGCCCCAGCATTTT.

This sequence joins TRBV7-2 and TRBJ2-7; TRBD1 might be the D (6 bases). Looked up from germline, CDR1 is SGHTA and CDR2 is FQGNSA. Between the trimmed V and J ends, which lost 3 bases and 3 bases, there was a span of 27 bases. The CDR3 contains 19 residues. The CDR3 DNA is TGTGCCAGCAGCTTTACAGGGTTCTCTCGTCTGCCCGCAGACTACGAGCAGTACTTC. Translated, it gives CASSFTGFSRLPADYEQYF.

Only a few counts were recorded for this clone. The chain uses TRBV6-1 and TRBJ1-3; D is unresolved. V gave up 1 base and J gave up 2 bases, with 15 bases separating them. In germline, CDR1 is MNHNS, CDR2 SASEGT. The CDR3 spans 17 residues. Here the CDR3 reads CASSEDWRLRAGNTIYF. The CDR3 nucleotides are TGTGCCAGCAGTGAAGACTGGAGACTTCGGGCTGGAAACACCATATATTTT.

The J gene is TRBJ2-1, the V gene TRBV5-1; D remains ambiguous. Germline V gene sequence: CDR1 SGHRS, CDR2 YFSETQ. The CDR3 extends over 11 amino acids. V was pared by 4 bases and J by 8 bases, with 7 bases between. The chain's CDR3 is CASSLDHEQFF. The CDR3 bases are TGCGCCAGCAGCCTAGACCATGAGCAGTTCTTC.

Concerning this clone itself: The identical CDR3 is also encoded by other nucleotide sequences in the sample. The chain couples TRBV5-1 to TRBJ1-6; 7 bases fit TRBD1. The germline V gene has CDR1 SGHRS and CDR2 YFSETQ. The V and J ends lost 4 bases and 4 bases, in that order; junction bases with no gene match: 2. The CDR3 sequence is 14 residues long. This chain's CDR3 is CASSPGQYNSPLHF. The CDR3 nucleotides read TGCGCCAGCAGCCCGGGACAGTATAATTCACCCCTCCACTTT.

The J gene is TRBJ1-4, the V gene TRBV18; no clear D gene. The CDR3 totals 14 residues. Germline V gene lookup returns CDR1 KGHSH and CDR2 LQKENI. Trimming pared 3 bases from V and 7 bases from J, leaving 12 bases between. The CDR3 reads CASSPATPSEKLFF. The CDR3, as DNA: TGTGCCAGCTCACCGGCAACCCCGAGTGAAAAACTGTTTTTT.